Listed below are T cell receptor beta chains from one sample, sequenced in a study of blood T cells in healthy people across ages. TCRdb fed the 5' RACE reads into MiXCR, producing one record per CDR3 protein. Of around 1.1 million distinct CDR3 sequences detected, more than 30% appear once; the ten largest clones hold 10% to 15%. Material: blood. Every receptor here comes from a man younger than 30 in good health. The CDR3 runs from the conserved cysteine through the conserved F or W.

V gene	J gene	CDR3 length	CDR3 protein
TRBV6-1	TRBJ1-6	15	CASSEDPFYNSPLHF
TRBV27	TRBJ1-2	15	CASSLFGDRNYGYTF
TRBV4-3	TRBJ2-7	14	CASSQVRTRDEQYF
TRBV6-1	TRBJ2-3	14	CASSERGFTDTQYF
TRBV20-1	TRBJ2-1	14	CSATGDLPYNEQFF
TRBV12-3/TRBV12-4	TRBJ2-5	15	CASTSPQRQNNEQYF
TRBV4-3	TRBJ2-5	16	CASSQGGDRAYNEQYF
TRBV15	TRBJ2-5	16	CATSRDRPIYQETQYF
TRBV27	TRBJ2-1	14	CASTASGPYNEQFF
TRBV6-5	TRBJ2-2	14	CASWTGANTGELFF
TRBV7-8	.	18	CASSFEAVRDPIQETQFF
TRBV12-3/TRBV12-4	TRBJ1-6	14	CASSQDNGNSPLHF
TRBV10-3	TRBJ1-2	13	CAISYRGDYGYTF
TRBV18	TRBJ2-5	16	CASSQRTGLSQETQYF